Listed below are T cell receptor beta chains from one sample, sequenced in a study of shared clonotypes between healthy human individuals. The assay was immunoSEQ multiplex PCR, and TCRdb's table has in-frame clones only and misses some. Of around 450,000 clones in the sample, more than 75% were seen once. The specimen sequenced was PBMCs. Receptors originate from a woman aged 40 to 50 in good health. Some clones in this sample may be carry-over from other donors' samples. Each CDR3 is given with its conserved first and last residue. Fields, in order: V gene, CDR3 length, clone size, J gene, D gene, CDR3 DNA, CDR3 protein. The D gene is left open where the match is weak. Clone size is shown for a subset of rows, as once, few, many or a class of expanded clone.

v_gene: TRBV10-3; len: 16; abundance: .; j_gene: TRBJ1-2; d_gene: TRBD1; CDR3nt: TGTGCCATCAGTGAGACTCCGGGACAGGGAGGTGATGGCTACACCTTC; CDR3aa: CAISETPGQGGDGYTF
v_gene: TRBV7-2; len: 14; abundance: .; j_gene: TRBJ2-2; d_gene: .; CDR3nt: TGTGCCAGCAGCTTACTGGACGGGGTCGGGGAGCTGTTTTTT; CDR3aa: CASSLLDGVGELFF
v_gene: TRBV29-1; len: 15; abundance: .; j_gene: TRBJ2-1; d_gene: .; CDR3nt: TGCAGCGTTGAGGGCCAGAGGAGCTCCTACAATGAGCAGTTCTTC; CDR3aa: CSVEGQRSSYNEQFF
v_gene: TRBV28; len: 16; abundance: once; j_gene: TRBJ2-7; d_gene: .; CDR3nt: TGTGCCAGCACCGGATCTAGCGCCACGAGCTCCTACGAGCAGTACTTC; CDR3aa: CASTGSSATSSYEQYF
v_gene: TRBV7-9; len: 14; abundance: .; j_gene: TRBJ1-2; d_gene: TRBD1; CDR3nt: TGTGCCAGCACCCCGGAACAGGGGGCGTATGGCTACACCTTC; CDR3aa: CASTPEQGAYGYTF
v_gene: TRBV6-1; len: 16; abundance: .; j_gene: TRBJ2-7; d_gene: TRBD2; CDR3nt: TGTGCCAGCAGTGGCCTGGGGGCGGGAGGCCCCTACGAGCAGTACTTC; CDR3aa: CASSGLGAGGPYEQYF
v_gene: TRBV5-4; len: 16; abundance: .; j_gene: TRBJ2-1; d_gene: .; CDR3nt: TGTGCCAGCAGCTTTCGACTTTATTCCTCCTACAATGAGCAGTTCTTC; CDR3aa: CASSFRLYSSYNEQFF
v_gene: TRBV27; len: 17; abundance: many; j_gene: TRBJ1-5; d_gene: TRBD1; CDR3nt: TGTGCCAGCAGCACCTACGGGACAGGGGCGTTGAATCAGCCCCAGCATTTT; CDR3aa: CASSTYGTGALNQPQHF
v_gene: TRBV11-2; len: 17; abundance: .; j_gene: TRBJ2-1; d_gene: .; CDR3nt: TGTGCCAGCAGCTGGACCCCGGCAGGGGGGGTCTACAATGAGCAGTTCTTC; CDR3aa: CASSWTPAGGVYNEQFF
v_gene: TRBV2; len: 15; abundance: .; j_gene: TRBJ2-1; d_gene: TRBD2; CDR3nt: TGTGCCAGCAGTGAACCGGGAGGTCTGTCCAATGAGCAGTTCTTC; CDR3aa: CASSEPGGLSNEQFF
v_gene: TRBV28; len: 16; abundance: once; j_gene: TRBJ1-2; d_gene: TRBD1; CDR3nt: TGTGCCAGCAGCACAGGACAGGGTGTGTCTAACTATGGCTACACCTTC; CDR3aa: CASSTGQGVSNYGYTF
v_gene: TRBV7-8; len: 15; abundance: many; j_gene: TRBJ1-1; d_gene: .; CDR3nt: TGTGCCAGCACCGCGAAGCGGGTCCTGAACACTGAAGCTTTCTTT; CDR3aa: CASTAKRVLNTEAFF
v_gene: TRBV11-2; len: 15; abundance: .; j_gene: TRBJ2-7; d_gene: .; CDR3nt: TGTGCCAGCAGCTTAGTTGGTTTGGATGGGTACGAGCAGTACTTC; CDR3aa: CASSLVGLDGYEQYF
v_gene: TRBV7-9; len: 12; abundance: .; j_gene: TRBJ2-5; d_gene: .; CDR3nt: TGTGCCAGCAGCTTTGGGGATGAGACCCAGTACTTC; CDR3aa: CASSFGDETQYF
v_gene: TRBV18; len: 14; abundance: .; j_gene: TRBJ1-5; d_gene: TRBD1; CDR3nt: TGTGCCAGCTCACCCGACAGGGGCGGTCAGCCCCAGCATTTT; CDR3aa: CASSPDRGGQPQHF
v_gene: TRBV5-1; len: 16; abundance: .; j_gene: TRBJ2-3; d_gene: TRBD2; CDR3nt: TGCGCCAGCAGCAAGGGACTAGCGGGGGCCACAGATACGCAGTATTTT; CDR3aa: CASSKGLAGATDTQYF
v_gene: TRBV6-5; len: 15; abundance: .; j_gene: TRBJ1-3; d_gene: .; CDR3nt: TGTGCCAGCAGTTACTCGCAAGGGCTCGGAAACACCATATATTTT; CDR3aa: CASSYSQGLGNTIYF
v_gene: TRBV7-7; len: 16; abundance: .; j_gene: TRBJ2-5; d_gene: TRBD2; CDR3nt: TGTGCTAGCAGCCCGGGACTAGCGGGAATCCAAGAGACCCAGTACTTC; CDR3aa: CASSPGLAGIQETQYF
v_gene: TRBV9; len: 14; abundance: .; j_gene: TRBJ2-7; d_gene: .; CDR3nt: TGTGCCAGCAGCGTAGGTTTACAAGACTACGAGCAGTACTTC; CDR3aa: CASSVGLQDYEQYF
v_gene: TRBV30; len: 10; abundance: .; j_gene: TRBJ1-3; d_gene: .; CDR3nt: TGTGCCTGTCGTGCCAACACCATATATTTT; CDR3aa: CACRANTIYF
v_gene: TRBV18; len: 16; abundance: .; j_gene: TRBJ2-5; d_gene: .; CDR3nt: TGTGCCAGCTCACGGGTATCTGAGACTACACAAGAGACCCAGTACTTC; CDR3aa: CASSRVSETTQETQYF
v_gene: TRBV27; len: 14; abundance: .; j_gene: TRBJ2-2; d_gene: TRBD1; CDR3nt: TGTGCCAGCAGTCGGGACAGGGGCGCCGGGGAGCTGTTTTTT; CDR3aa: CASSRDRGAGELFF
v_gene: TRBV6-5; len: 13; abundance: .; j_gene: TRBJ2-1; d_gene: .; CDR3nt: TGTGCCAGCAGTCTGGCCTCCTACAATGAGCAGTTCTTC; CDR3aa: CASSLASYNEQFF
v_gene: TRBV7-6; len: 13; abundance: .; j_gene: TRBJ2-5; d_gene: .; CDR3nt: TGTGCCAGCAGCCGACAGGACCGCCTGGAGCAGTACTTC; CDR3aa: CASSRQDRLEQYF
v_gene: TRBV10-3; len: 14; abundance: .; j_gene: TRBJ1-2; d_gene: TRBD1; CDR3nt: TGTGCCATCCAGCAGGGGGGCTTCAACTATGGCTACACCTTC; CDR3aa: CAIQQGGFNYGYTF
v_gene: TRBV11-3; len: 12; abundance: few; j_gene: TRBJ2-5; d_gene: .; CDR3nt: TGTGCCAGCAGCGGCCTTGAAGAGACCCAGTACTTC; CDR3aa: CASSGLEETQYF
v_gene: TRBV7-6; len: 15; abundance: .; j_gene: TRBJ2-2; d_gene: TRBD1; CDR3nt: TGTGCCAGCAGCTTAAGGACAGGTCACACCGGGGAGCTGTTTTTT; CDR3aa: CASSLRTGHTGELFF
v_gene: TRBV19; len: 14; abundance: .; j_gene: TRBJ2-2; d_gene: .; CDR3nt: TGTGCCAGTAGTACCCGGGCGAGCACCGGGGAGCTGTTTTTT; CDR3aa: CASSTRASTGELFF
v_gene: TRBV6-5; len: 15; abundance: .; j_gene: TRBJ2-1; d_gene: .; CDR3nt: TGTGCCAGCAGACGCCCCGTAGAAGGGCGCAATGAGCAGTTCTTC; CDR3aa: CASRRPVEGRNEQFF
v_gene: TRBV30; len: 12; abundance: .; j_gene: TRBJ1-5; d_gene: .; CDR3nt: TGTGCCTGGAGTCGTCCCAATCAGCCCCAGCATTTT; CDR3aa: CAWSRPNQPQHF
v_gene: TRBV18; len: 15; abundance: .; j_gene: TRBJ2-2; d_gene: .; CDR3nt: TGTGCCAGCTCACCACGGCCAGGGGAAACCGGGGAGCTGTTTTTT; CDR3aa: CASSPRPGETGELFF
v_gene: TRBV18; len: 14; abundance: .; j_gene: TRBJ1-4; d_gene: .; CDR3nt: TGTGCCAGCTCGACCGGGACCAGGGGAGAAAAACTGTTTTTT; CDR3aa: CASSTGTRGEKLFF
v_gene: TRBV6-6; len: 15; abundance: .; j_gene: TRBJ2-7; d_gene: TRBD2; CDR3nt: TGTGCCAGCAGTTCCGGGACTAGCGCCCCGTACGAGCAGTACTTC; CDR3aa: CASSSGTSAPYEQYF
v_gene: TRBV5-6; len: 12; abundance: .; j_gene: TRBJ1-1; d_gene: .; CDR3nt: TGTGCCAGCAGCTTCTGGTTTTCTGAAGCTTTCTTT; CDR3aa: CASSFWFSEAFF
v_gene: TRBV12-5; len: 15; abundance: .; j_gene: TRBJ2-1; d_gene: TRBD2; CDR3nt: TGTGCTAGTGGTTTGGATAGCGGGAGGTTGAATGAGCAGTTCTTC; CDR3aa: CASGLDSGRLNEQFF
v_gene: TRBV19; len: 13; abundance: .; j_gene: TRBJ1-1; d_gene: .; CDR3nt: TGTGCCAGTTACGGCCTTTGGAACACTGAAGCTTTCTTT; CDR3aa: CASYGLWNTEAFF
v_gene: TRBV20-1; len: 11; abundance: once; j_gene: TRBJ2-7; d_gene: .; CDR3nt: TGCAGTGCTAGAAACACCTACGAGCAGTACTTC; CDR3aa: CSARNTYEQYF
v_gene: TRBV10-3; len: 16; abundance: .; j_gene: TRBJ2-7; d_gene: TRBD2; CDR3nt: TGTGCCATCAGTGAGTCCGGCGGGAGCATTACCTACGAGCAGTACTTC; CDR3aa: CAISESGGSITYEQYF
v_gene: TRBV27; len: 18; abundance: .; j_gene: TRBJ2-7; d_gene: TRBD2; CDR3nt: TGTGCCAGCAGCCTCAGGGGTAGTAGCGGGAGTTATGGCTACGAGCAGTACTTC; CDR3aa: CASSLRGSSGSYGYEQYF
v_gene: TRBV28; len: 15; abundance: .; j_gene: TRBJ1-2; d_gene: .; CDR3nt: TGTGCCAGCAGTGGTTCGGTCGGGGCCCTGTATGGCTACACCTTC; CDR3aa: CASSGSVGALYGYTF
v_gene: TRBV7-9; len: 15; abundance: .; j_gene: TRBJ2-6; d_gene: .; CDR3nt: TGTGCCAGCAGCTTAGGGTCCCTTGGGGCCAACGTCCTGACTTTC; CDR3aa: CASSLGSLGANVLTF
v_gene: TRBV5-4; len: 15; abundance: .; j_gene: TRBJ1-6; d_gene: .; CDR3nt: TGTGCCAGCAGCCGGGACCCTAACTATAATTCACCCCTCCACTTT; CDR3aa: CASSRDPNYNSPLHF
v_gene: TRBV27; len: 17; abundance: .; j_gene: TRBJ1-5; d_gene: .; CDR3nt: TGTGCCAGCAAAACTTCCGCGGTGGGGGTTCTAAATCAGCCCCAGCATTTT; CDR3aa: CASKTSAVGVLNQPQHF
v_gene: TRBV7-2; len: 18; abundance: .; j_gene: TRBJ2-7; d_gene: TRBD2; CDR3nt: TGTGCCAGCAGCTTAGCGGGGAGGGGACTAGCGGGATCCTACGAGCAGTACTTC; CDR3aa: CASSLAGRGLAGSYEQYF
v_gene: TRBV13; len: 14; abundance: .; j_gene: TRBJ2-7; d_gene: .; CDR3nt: TGTGCCAGCAGCTTAGGACAGGCTTCCTACGAGCAGTACTTC; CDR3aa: CASSLGQASYEQYF
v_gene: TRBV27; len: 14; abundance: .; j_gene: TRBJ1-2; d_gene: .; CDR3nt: TGTGCCACCTACGGGGGGGCAGGGGTCTATGGCTACACCTTC; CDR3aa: CATYGGAGVYGYTF
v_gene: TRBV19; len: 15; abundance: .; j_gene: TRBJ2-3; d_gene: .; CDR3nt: TGTGCCAGTAGTCACAGCGGTCCTCTCACAGATACGCAGTATTTT; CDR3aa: CASSHSGPLTDTQYF
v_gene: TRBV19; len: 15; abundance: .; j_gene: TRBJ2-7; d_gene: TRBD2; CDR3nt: TGTGCCAGTAGTAGAACTAGCGGGAGTATGTTCGAGCAGTACTTC; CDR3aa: CASSRTSGSMFEQYF
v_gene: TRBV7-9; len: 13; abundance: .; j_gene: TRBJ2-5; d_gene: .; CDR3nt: TGTGCCAGCAGCTTATACAGCCAAGAGACCCAGTACTTC; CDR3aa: CASSLYSQETQYF
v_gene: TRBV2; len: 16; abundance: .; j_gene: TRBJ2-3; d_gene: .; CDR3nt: TGTGCCAGCACCCAAGGGGGGAGGTATGGCACAGATACGCAGTATTTT; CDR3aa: CASTQGGRYGTDTQYF
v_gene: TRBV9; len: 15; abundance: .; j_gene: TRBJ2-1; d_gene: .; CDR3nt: TGTGCCAGCAGCGTAGATTGGCCATCCTACAATGAGCAGTTCTTC; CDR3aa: CASSVDWPSYNEQFF
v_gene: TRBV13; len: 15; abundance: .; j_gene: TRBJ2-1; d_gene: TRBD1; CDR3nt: TGTGCCAGCAGCCCGTGGACAGGGCATTACAATGAGCAGTTCTTC; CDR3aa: CASSPWTGHYNEQFF
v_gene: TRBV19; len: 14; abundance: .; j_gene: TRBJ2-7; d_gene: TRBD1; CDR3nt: TGTGCCAGTAGTCTTGGACAGGGGATCGACGAGCAGTACTTC; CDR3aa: CASSLGQGIDEQYF